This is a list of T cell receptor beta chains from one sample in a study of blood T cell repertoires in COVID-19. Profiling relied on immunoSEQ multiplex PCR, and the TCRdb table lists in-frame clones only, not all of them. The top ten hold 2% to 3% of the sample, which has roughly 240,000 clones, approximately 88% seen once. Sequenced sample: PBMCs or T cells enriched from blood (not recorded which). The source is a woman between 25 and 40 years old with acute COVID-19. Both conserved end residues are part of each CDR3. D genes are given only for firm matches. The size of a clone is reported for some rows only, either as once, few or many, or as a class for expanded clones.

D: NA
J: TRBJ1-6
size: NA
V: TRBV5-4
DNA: TGTGCCAGCAGCCCGGATGGGGGGGGAAGCAATTCACCCCTCCACTTT
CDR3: CASSPDGGGSNSPLHF

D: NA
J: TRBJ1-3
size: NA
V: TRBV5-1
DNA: TGCGCCAGCAGCTTGGGGACAGACTCTGGAAACACCATATATTTT
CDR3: CASSLGTDSGNTIYF

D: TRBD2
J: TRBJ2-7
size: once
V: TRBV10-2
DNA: TGCGCCAGCAGCGGGGGGGAGACAGGTCTTAACTACGAGCAGTACTTC
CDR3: CASSGGETGLNYEQYF

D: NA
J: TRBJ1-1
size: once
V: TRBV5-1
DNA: TGCGCCAGCAGCTTGGGGACAGCGAACACTGAAGCTTTCTTT
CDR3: CASSLGTANTEAFF

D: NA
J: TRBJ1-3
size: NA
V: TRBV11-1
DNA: TGTGCCAGCAGCCCCCTACAGGGACGTGGAAACACCATATATTTT
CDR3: CASSPLQGRGNTIYF

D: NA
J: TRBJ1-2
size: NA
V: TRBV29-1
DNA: TGCAGCGTCCCCAGCGGGCGTCTCTATGGCTACACCTTC
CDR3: CSVPSGRLYGYTF

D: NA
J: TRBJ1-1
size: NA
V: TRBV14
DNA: TGTGCCAGCAGCCCCTACAGTACTGAAGCTTTCTTT
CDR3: CASSPYSTEAFF

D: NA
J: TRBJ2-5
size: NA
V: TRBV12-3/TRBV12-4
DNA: TGTGCCAGCAGCCATCAAGAGACCCAGTACTTC
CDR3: CASSHQETQYF

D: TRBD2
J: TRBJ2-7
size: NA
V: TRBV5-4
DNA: TGTGCCAGCAGCCCCCGTTGGGAGGGCTACGAGCAGTACTTC
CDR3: CASSPRWEGYEQYF

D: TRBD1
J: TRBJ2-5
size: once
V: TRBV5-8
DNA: TGTGCCAGCCTGGGACAGGGGAGACAGACCCAGTACTTC
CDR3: CASLGQGRQTQYF

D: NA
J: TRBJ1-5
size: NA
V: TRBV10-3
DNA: TGTGCCATCAGCCCCGGGGAGGCTAATCACCCCCAGCATTTT
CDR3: CAISPGEANHPQHF

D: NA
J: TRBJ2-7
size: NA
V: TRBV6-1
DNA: TGTGCCAGCAGTGAAGCATCCGGGTTCGGCTACGAGCAGTACTTC
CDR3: CASSEASGFGYEQYF

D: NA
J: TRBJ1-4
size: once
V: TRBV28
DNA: TGTGCCAGCAGTTTCCCCCCCGGGGCAACTAATGAAAAACTGTTTTTT
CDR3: CASSFPPGATNEKLFF

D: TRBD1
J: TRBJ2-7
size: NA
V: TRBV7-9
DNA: TGTGCCAGCAGCGCCCCACCGGGACAGGGTGGCTACGAGCAGTACTTC
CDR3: CASSAPPGQGGYEQYF

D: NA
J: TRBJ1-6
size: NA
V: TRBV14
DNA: TGTGCCAGCAGCCAAGGGAGGGGTGGAAGATCACCCCTCCACTTT
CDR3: CASSQGRGGRSPLHF

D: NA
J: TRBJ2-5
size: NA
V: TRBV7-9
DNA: TGTGCCAGCAGCTTGGACTATTGGGAAGAGACCCAGTACTTC
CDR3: CASSLDYWEETQYF

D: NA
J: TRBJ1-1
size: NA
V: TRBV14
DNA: TGTGCCAGCAGCATACAGGGCAGCACTGAAGCTTTCTTT
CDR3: CASSIQGSTEAFF

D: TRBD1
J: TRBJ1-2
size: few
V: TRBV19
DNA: TGTGCCAGTAGTAAAGGACAGGGGGCGCCGGGGTATGGCTACACCTTC
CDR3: CASSKGQGAPGYGYTF

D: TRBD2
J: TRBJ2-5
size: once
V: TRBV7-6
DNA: TGTGCCAGCAGCTTACAGCGGGGGGTATCCCAAGAGACCCAGTACTTC
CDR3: CASSLQRGVSQETQYF